The 17 T cell receptor beta chains reported below all come from one sample, sequenced in a study of cytomegalovirus exposure and HLA in healthy donors. The PCR used 60 Vbeta and 13 Jbeta primers. Produced via immunoSEQ multiplex PCR; TCRdb's table is partial and in-frame only. The data show some 130,000 clones, around four fifths seen once. The sample was PBMCs. These receptors were taken from a boy under 18 in good health and CMV-seronegative.

V is TRBV2 and J is TRBJ2-3; no definite D call. The CDR3 contains 15 residues. The germline gives CDR1 SNHLY, CDR2 FYNNEI. V dropped 6 bases and J dropped 2 bases, with 15 bases sitting between them. CDR3 bases: TGTGCCAGCAGGGTCCGAGCTACGTACACAGATACGCAGTATTTT. Translated, it gives CASRVRATYTDTQYF.

The chain is built from TRBV6-6 and TRBJ2-7; the match to TRBD1 covers 10 bases. The CDR3 extends over 15 amino acids. V lost 4 bases and J lost 7; bases outside the gene matches: 10. CDR1 is MNHNY, CDR2 SVGAGI, per germline (reference sequence). The DNA for the CDR3 is TGTGCCAGCAGTTCTAAGGGGACAGGGGTTCAGGAGCAGTACTTC. Its translation: CASSSKGTGVQEQYF.

This clone was observed once. This rearrangement joins TRBV5-6 to TRBJ2-1, with D possibly matching TRBD1 (6 bases). The CDR3 spans 15 residues. The V and J ends lost 2 bases and 12 bases respectively, with 21 bases between them. CDR1 and CDR2 from the germline V gene are SGHDT and YYEEEE. The CDR3 loop is CASSLIQGSGEGQFF. DNA for the CDR3: TGTGCCAGCAGCTTAATACAGGGAAGCGGTGAAGGGCAGTTCTTC. The whole variable domain, remainder taken from reference TRBV5-6 and TRBJ2-1, is DAGVTQSPTHLIKTRGQQVTLRCSPKSGHDTVSWYQQALGQGPQFIFQYYEEEERQRGNFPDRFSGHQFPNYSSELNVNALLLGDSALYLCASSLIQGSGEGQFFGPGTRLTVL.

V and J are TRBV27 and TRBJ2-3, with 9 bases that match TRBD2. From germline, CDR1 is MNHEY and CDR2 SMNVEV (reference sequence). J lost 4 bases, V lost 5 bases, and 7 bases had no gene match. This CDR3 has 15 residues. The CDR3 DNA follows: TGTGCCAGCAGTCCCTTAGCGGGAGCCGCAGATACGCAGTATTTT. Protein product: CASSPLAGAADTQYF.

This clone was picked up a small number of times. The chain recombines TRBV27 with TRBJ1-2, with D possibly being TRBD1 (6 bases). With 5 bases removed from V and 8 bases from J, the gap between germline ends came to 12 bases. Germline V gene data show CDR1 as MNHEY and CDR2 as SMNVEV (reference sequence). This CDR3 has 12 residues. The DNA of the CDR3 is TGTGCCAGCAGTATCGCAGGGGAAGGCTACACCTTC. This encodes CASSIAGEGYTF.

V is TRBV4-1 and J is TRBJ1-3; D remains unclear. Trimming stripped 4 bases from V and 0 bases from J, with 19 bases between. The CDR3 totals 18 residues. From germline, CDR1 is MGHRA and CDR2 YSYEKL. CDR3 protein: CASSRVWATQSSGNTIYF. The CDR3 DNA reads as TGCGCCAGCAGCCGAGTTTGGGCTACTCAAAGCTCTGGAAACACCATATATTTT.

The V gene is TRBV2, the J gene TRBJ2-5; 7 bases are shared with TRBD1. TRBJ2-7 matches the DNA end more closely, so the J call is doubtful. The CDR3 covers 14 residues. CDR1 and CDR2 from the germline V gene are SNHLY and FYNNEI. The CDR3 sequence: CASKLGDSSYEQYF. In DNA form, the CDR3 reads TGTGCCAGCAAACTTGGGGACAGCTCCTACGAGCAGTACTTC.

This clone was picked up a small number of times. This sequence joins TRBV25-1 and TRBJ2-7; possibly TRBD1 for D (5 bases). V was cut by 1 base and J by 4 bases, with 11 bases left in between. Germline CDR1 MGHDK, CDR2 SYGVNS. The CDR3 contains 14 residues. The CDR3 is CASSESGIGYEQYF. CDR3 DNA sequence: TGTGCCAGCAGTGAATCAGGGATAGGTTACGAGCAGTACTTC.

The chain is built from TRBV6-5 and TRBJ1-2, with D perhaps TRBD1 (6 bases). Trimming cost V 4 bases and J 7 bases, with 13 bases left between them. This CDR3 has 13 amino acids. From germline, CDR1 is MNHEY and CDR2 SVGAGI. This CDR3 reads CASSSTGTGGYTF. CDR3 nucleotide sequence: TGTGCCAGCAGTTCCACAGGGACGGGTGGCTACACCTTC.

The chain uses TRBV7-9 and TRBJ2-7; D perhaps matches TRBD2 (6 bases). Trimming cost V 5 bases and J 4 bases, with 12 bases left between them. Germline V gene sequence: CDR1 SEHNR, CDR2 FQNEAQ (reference sequence). This CDR3 contains 13 residues. The CDR3 nucleotides are TGTGCCAGCAGCGCGCCGGGAGCTTACGAGCAGTACTTC. It specifies CASSAPGAYEQYF.

The V call is TRBV7-8, the J call TRBJ1-4; 10 bases map to TRBD1. Looked up from germline, CDR1 is SGHVS and CDR2 is FQNEAQ. CDR3 length: 17 amino acids. V lost 5 bases and J lost 5; bases outside the gene matches: 11. CDR3 amino acids: CASSQAGQGHSNEKLFF. DNA of the CDR3: TGTGCCAGCAGCCAGGCGGGACAGGGGCACTCAAATGAAAAACTGTTTTTT. The full variable domain, completed using reference TRBV7-8 and TRBJ1-4, is GAGVSQSPRYKVAKRGQDVALRCDPISGHVSLFWYQQALGQGPEFLTYFQNEAQLDKSGLPSDRFFAERPEGSVSTLKIQRTQQEDSAVYLCASSQAGQGHSNEKLFFGSGTQLSVL.

The V and J genes are TRBV13 and TRBJ2-7; D unclear. V was trimmed by 4 bases and J by 1 base, leaving 11 bases between them. Germline CDR1 and CDR2: PRHDT and FYEKMQ (reference sequence). The CDR3 runs 14 residues. The CDR3 nucleotides read TGTGCCAGCAGCTCTGGGCCCCTTTCCTACGAGCAGTACTTC. It codes for CASSSGPLSYEQYF.

The CDR3 reads CASSEARPDLGYGYTF. CDR3 coding DNA: TGTGCCAGCAGTGAAGCACGTCCGGACTTGGGCTATGGCTACACCTTC. The chain joins TRBV6-1 to TRBJ1-2; D uncertain. The germline CDR1 and CDR2 sequences are MNHNS and SASEGT. Trimming took off 0 bases at V and 4 bases at J, with 15 bases between the two ends. The CDR3 covers 16 residues.

The CDR3 loop is CASRLDRGLSYEQYF. CDR3 coding DNA: TGTGCCAGCAGACTGGACAGGGGGTTATCCTACGAGCAGTACTTC. The rearrangement uses TRBV2 and TRBJ2-7; 10 bases are shared with TRBD1. The CDR3 is made up of 15 amino acids. Germline CDR1 and CDR2: SNHLY and FYNNEI. Trimming at V came to 6 bases and at J to 1 base, leaving 6 bases not matched to a gene.

Only one count was recorded for this clone. This chain uses TRBV29-1 with TRBJ2-5, with 10 positions matching TRBD2. Losses at the gene ends were 5 bases for V and 4 bases for J; bases not matched to a gene: 10. Germline V CDR1 and CDR2: SQVTM, ANQGSEA. This CDR3 is 15 amino acids long. The CDR3 DNA follows: TGCAGCGTTACCAAGCGGGAGGGCCGTGGAGAGACCCAGTACTTC. It specifies CSVTKREGRGETQYF.

The chain recombines TRBV5-1 with TRBJ2-7; 10 bases fit TRBD2. Germline V gene sequence: CDR1 SGHRS, CDR2 YFSETQ. The CDR3 is 15 residues long. V shed 0 bases and J 1 base; nucleotides not matched to a gene: 1. The CDR3 DNA follows: TGCGCCAGCAGCTTGGCTAGCGGGAGTTCCTACGAGCAGTACTTC. Amino acids: CASSLASGSSYEQYF.

This clone has a single count. The rearrangement uses TRBV19 and TRBJ2-2; no definite D call. V was shortened by 3 bases and J by 0 bases, with 8 bases between the two germline ends. The CDR3 runs 15 residues. Per the germline V gene, CDR1 is LNHDA and CDR2 is SQIVND (reference sequence). The CDR3: CASSISHSNTGELFF. The CDR3 nucleotides read TGTGCCAGTAGTATTTCACATTCGAACACCGGGGAGCTGTTTTTT.